This is a list of T cell receptor beta chains from one sample in a study of regulatory T cells in long-lasting Graves disease. TCRdb independently ran MiXCR on the multiplex PCR reads; one entry per CDR3 protein. This table has under 700,000 distinct CDR3 sequences, about 16% appearing once. These data are also associated with another study on T cells in Graves' hyperthyroidism and ophthalmopathy.

This sample comprised peripheral blood mononuclear cells (PBMCs), obtained at new diagnosis, from a patient treated with antithyroid drugs. All receptors derive from a middle-aged woman with Graves disease. CDR3s include the opening cysteine and the closing phenylalanine or tryptophan. Fields, in order: clone size, V gene, J gene, D gene, CDR3 DNA, CDR3 protein. A D gene is named only where the DNA matches it firmly. The size entry is marked missing in some rows and otherwise reads once, few, many or a size class.

few	TRBV7-9	TRBJ2-5	-	TGTGCCAGCAGCTTAGAGCGGCCCGGTTGGCCCCAGTACTTC	CASSLERPGWPQYF
many	TRBV20-1	TRBJ2-7	-	TGCAGTGCTAGAGACGGGAGCTCCTACGAGCAGTACTTC	CSARDGSSYEQYF
many	TRBV5-1	TRBJ2-3	-	TGCGCCAGCAGCCCACCCTTGGCAGATACGCAGTATTTT	CASSPPLADTQYF
-	TRBV9	TRBJ1-1	TRBD1	TGTGCCAGCAGCGTAGAGGGACAGGCGAACACTGAAGCTTTCTTT	CASSVEGQANTEAFF
-	TRBV2	TRBJ1-4	TRBD1	TGTGCCAGCAACCCCATCTCAGGGGGAAGGAATGAAAAACTGTTTTTT	CASNPISGGRNEKLFF
few	TRBV20-1	TRBJ2-3	-	TGCAGTGCCCCCAGGGCGGCCACAGATACGCAGTATTTT	CSAPRAATDTQYF
few	TRBV10-3	TRBJ2-2	TRBD2	TGTGCCATCAGTGATGAGCGGGGGGCTGCCAACGGGGAGCTGTTTTTT	CAISDERGAANGELFF
-	TRBV29-1	TRBJ1-1	-	TGCGGCGTCGACGACAGGACCCTGTTTGAAGCTTTCTTT	CGVDDRTLFEAFF
few	TRBV20-1	TRBJ1-2	TRBD1	TGCAGTGCTAGAGACTACCGGGACAGGGAGTTCGGCTACACCTTC	CSARDYRDREFGYTF
-	TRBV5-4	TRBJ2-5	-	TGTGCCAGCAGCCTTGGGGGGATTGGAGAGACCCAGTACTTC	CASSLGGIGETQYF
many	TRBV3-1	TRBJ1-1	-	TGTGCCACCTTTCCTTCCCAGGGGCCCTACACTGAAGCTTTCTTT	CATFPSQGPYTEAFF
few	TRBV10-3	TRBJ1-5	TRBD1	TGTGCCACCGGGACAGGGAGCAATCAGCCCCAGCATTTT	CATGTGSNQPQHF
many	TRBV19	TRBJ2-1	-	TGTGCCAGTACCACTGGGGCAGGGGGGGATGAGCAGTTCTTC	CASTTGAGGDEQFF
-	TRBV7-9	TRBJ1-1	-	TGTGCCAGCAGCCTAAACCAAAACACTGAAACTTTCTTT	CASSLNQNTETFF
few	TRBV5-4	TRBJ1-2	-	TGTGCCAGCAGCTTGGGCTCTCTTACGGGGGATAACTATGGCTACACCTTC	CASSLGSLTGDNYGYTF
few	TRBV30	TRBJ2-1	TRBD2	TGTGCCTGGAGTTGGGGGGGGGGGGCCTACAATGAGCAGTTCTTC	CAWSWGGGAYNEQFF
few	TRBV28	TRBJ1-5	-	TGTGCCAGCAGATCCCCAGGGGACCCCTATAGCAATCAGCCCCAGCATTTT	CASRSPGDPYSNQPQHF
-	TRBV11-2	TRBJ1-3	-	TGTGCCAGCAGCTTAGGCCGGCCCTCTGGAAACACCATATATTTT	CASSLGRPSGNTIYF
-	TRBV14	TRBJ1-6	-	TGTGCCAGCAGCCAAGATCGTCCCTTCAGGTCGGGGTCACCCCTCCACTTT	CASSQDRPFRSGSPLHF
once	TRBV3-1	TRBJ2-2	-	TGTGCCAGCAGCCAGGTTTTCGCGAACACCGGGGAGCTGTTTTTT	CASSQVFANTGELFF
many	TRBV9	TRBJ2-5	TRBD2	TGTGCCAGCAGCACCCCTAGCGGGAACCAAGAGACCCAGTACTTC	CASSTPSGNQETQYF
few	TRBV5-1	TRBJ1-2	TRBD1	TGCGCCAGCAGCTTGGGGATGCCGGGACAGAACTATGGCTACACCTTC	CASSLGMPGQNYGYTF
-	TRBV6-1	TRBJ2-6	TRBD2	TGTGCCAGCACCGCGGGGGGAGCTGGGGCCAACGTCCTGACTTTC	CASTAGGAGANVLTF
-	TRBV4-1	TRBJ2-7	-	TGCGCCAGCAGCCAAGAACGACCCTACGAGCAGTACTTC	CASSQERPYEQYF
many	TRBV18	TRBJ2-7	TRBD1	TGTGCCAGCTCACGCATGTCAGGGGGCGAGCAGTACTTC	CASSRMSGGEQYF
-	TRBV14	TRBJ2-7	-	TGTGCCAGCAGCCAGTACCAGAGGATTGACGAGCAGTACTTC	CASSQYQRIDEQYF